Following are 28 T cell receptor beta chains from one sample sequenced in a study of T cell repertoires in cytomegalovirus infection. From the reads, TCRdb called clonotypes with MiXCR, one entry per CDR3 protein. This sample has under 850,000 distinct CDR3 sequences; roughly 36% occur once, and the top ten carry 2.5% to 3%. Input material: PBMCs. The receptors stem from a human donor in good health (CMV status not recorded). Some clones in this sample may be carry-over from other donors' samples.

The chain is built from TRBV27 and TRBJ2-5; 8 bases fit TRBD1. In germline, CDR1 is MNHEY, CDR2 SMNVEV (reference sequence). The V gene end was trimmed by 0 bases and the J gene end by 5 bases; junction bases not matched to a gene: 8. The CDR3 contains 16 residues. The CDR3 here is CASSLSSGGPFETQYF. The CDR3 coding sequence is TGTGCCAGCAGTTTATCTTCAGGGGGCCCTTTCGAGACCCAGTACTTC.

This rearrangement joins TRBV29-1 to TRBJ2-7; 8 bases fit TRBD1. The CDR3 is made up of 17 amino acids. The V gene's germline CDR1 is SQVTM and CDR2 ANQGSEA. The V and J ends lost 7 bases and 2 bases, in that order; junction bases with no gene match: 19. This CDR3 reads CSEPRDRIVSYPYEQYF. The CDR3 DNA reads TGCAGCGAACCCCGGGACAGGATAGTAAGTTACCCCTACGAGCAGTACTTC.

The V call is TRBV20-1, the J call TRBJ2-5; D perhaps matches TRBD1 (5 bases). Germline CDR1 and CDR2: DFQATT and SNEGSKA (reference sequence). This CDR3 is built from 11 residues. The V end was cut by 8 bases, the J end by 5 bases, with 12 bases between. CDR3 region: CSPGPRETQYF. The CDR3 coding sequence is TGCAGTCCAGGGCCCAGGGAGACCCAGTACTTC.

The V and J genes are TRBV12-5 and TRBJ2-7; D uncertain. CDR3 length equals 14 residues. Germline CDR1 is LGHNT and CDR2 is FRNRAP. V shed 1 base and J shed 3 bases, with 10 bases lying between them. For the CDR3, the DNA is TGTGCTAGTGGTTTGGGCCTATTAATCTACGAGCAGTACTTC. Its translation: CASGLGLLIYEQYF.

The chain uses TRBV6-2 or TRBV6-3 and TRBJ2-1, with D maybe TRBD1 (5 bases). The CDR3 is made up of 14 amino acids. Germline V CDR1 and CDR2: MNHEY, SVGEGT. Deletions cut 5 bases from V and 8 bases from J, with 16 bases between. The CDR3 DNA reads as TGTGCCAGCAGTGAAGTAAGGGGTTACGATGAGCAGTTCTTC. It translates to CASSEVRGYDEQFF.

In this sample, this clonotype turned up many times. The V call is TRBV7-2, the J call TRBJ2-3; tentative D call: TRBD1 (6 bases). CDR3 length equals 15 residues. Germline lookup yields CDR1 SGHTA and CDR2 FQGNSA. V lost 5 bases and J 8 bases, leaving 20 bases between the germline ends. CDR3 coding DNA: TGTGCCAGCAGCGCAACCGGGACACGAGGGGGTACGCAGTATTTT. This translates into CASSATGTRGGTQYF.

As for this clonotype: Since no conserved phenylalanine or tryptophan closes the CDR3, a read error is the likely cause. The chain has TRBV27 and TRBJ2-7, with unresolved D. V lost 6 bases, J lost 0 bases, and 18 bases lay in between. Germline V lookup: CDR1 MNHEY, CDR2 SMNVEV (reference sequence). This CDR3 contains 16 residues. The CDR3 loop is CASSLRPQLSSYEQYL. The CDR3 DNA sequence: TGTGCCAGCAGCCTCCGGCCCCAGCTTTCCTCCTACGAGCAGTACTTA.

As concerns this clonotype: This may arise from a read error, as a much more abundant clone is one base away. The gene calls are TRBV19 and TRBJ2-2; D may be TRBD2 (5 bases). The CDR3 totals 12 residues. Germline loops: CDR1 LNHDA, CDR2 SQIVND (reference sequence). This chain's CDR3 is CASTVNTGEMFF. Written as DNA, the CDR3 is TGTGCCAGTACCGTCAACACCGGGGAGATGTTTTTT.

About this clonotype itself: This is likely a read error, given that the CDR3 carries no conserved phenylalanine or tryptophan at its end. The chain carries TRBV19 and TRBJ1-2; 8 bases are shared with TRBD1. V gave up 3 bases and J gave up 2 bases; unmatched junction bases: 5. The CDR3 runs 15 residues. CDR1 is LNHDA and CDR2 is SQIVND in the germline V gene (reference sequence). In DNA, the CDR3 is TGTGCCAGTAGTATCGACAGGGGATGGAACTATGGCTACACCTTA. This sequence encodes CASSIDRGWNYGYTL.

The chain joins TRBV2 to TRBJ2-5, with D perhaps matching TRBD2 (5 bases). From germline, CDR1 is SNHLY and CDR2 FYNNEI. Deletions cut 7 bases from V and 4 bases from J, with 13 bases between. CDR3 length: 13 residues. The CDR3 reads CASKREGGETQYF. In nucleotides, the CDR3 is TGTGCCAGCAAGAGGGAAGGTGGAGAGACCCAGTACTTC.

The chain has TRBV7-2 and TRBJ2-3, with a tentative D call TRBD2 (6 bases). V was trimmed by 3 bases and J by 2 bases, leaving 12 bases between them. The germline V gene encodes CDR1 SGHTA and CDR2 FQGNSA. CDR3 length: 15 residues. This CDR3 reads CASSLIAGYTDTQYF. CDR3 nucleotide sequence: TGTGCCAGCAGCTTGATTGCGGGATACACAGATACGCAGTATTTT.

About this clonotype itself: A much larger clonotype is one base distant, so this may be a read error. The CDR3 here is CASSLGRDRAVYTF. CDR3 DNA: TGTGCCAGCAGCTTAGGGAGGGACAGGGCTGTCTACACCTTC. This chain connects TRBV7-2 to TRBJ1-2; 9 bases line up with TRBD1. There are 14 residues in the CDR3. Germline lookup yields CDR1 SGHTA and CDR2 FQGNSA. Trimming took 1 base from V and 10 from J; bases not matched to a gene: 7.

CDR3 DNA: TGTGCCAGCAGTCATCCCCCGCCGGGACAGGGTAATTCACCCCTCCACTTT. Protein product: CASSHPPPGQGNSPLHF. The chain couples TRBV6-6 to TRBJ1-6; 9 bases match TRBD1. V shed 5 bases, J shed 6 bases, and the junction held 11 bases outside the gene matches. CDR1 MNHNY and CDR2 SVGAGI come from the germline V gene (reference sequence). The CDR3 has 17 residues.

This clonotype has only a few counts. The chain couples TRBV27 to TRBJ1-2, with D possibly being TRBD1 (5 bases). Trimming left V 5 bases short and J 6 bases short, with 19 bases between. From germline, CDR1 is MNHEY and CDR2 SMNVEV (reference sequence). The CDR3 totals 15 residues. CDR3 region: CASSTGAQLLNGYTF. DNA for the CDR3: TGTGCCAGCAGTACCGGGGCCCAGTTGCTCAATGGCTACACCTTC.

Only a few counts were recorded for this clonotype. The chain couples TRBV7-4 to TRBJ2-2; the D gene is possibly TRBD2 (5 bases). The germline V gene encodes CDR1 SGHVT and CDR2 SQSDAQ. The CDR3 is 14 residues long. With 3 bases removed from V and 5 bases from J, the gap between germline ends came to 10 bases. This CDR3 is CASSFDYRTGELFF. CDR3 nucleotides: TGTGCCAGCAGCTTTGACTATCGTACCGGGGAGCTGTTTTTT. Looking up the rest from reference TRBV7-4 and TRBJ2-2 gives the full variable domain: GAGVSQSPRYKVAKRGRDVALRCDSISGHVTLYWYRQTLGQGSEVLTYSQSDAQRDKSGRPSGRFSAERPERSVSTLKIQRTEQGDSAVYLCASSFDYRTGELFFGEGSRLTVL.

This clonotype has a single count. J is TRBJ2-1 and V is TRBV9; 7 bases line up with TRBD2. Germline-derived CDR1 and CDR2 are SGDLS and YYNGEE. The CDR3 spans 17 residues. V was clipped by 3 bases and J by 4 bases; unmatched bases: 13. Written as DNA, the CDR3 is TGTGCCAGCAGCGCCGGAGCTACGGGAGGCCCTTACAATGAGCAGTTCTTC. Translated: CASSAGATGGPYNEQFF.

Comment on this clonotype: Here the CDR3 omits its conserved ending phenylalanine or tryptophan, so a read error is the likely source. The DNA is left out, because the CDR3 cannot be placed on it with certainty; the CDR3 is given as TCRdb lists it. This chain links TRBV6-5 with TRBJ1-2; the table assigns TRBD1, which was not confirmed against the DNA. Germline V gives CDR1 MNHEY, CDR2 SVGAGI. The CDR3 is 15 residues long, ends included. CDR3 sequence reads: CASSYSTRDSDGYTL.

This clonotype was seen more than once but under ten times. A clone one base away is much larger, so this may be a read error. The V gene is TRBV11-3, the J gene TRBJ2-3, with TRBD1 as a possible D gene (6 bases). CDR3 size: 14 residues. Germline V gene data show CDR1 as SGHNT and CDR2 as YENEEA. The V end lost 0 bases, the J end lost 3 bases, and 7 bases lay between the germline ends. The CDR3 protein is CASSLDQGTDTQYF. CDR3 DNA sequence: TGTGCCAGCAGCTTAGATCAGGGGACAGATACGCAGTATTTT.

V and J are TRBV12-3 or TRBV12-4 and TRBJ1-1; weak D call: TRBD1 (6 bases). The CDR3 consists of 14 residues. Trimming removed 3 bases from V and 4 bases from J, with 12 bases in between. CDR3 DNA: TGTGCCAGCAGTTTGACCCCCAGGGGCACTGAAGCTTTCTTT. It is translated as CASSLTPRGTEAFF.

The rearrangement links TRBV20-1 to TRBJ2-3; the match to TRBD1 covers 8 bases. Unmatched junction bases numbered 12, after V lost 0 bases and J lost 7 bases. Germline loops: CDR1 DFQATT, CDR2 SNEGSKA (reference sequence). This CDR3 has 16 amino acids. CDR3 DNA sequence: TGCAGTGCTAGAGACCCTTCAACGACAGGGGATCATACGCAGTATTTT. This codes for CSARDPSTTGDHTQYF.

DNA of the CDR3: TGTGCCAGCGGCCCCCCGGGGTCCATGAACACTGAAGCTTTCTTT. Its translation is CASGPPGSMNTEAFF. The chain has TRBV9 and TRBJ1-1, with D unresolved. CDR1 is SGDLS, CDR2 YYNGEE, per germline. V was shortened by 7 bases and J by 0 bases, with 16 bases between the two germline ends. The CDR3 sequence is 15 residues long.

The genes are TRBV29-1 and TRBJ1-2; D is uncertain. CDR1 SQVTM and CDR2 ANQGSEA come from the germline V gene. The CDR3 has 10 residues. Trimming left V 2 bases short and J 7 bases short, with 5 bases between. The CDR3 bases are TGCAGCGTTGAAAGGAGTGGCTACACCTTC. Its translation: CSVERSGYTF.

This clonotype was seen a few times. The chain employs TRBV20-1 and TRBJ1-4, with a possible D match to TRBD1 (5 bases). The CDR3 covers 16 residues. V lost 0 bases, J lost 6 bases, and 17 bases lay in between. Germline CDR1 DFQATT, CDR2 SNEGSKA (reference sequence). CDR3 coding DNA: TGCAGTGCTAGAGATTATGAGGGGCCGGGCTATGAAAAACTGTTTTTT. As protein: CSARDYEGPGYEKLFF.

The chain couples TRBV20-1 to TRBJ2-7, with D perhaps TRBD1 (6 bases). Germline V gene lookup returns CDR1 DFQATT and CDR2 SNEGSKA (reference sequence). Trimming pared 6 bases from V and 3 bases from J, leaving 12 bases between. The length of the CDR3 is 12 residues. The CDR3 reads CSAGDTFYEQYF. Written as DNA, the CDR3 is TGCAGTGCGGGGGACACCTTCTACGAGCAGTACTTC.

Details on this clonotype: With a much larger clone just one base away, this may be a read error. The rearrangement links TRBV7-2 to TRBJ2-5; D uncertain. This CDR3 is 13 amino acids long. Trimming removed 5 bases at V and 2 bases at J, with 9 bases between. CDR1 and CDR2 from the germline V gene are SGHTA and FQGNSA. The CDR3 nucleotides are TGTGCCAGCAGCCCAAACAGTCAAGAGACCCAGTACTTC. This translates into CASSPNSQETQYF.

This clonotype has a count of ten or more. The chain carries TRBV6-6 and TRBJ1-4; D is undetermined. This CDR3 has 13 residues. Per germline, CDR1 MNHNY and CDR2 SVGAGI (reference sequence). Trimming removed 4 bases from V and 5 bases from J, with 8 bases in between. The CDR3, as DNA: TGTGCCAGCAGTTTCCGGGTGAATGAAAAACTGTTTTTT. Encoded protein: CASSFRVNEKLFF.

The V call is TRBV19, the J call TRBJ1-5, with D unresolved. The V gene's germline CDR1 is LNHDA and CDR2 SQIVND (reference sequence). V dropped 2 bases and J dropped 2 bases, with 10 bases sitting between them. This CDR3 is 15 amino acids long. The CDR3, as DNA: TGTGCCAGTAGTATAACGGGATACGGCAATCAGCCCCAGCATTTT. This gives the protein CASSITGYGNQPQHF.

Written as DNA, the CDR3 is TGTGCCAGCAGCCGAGGCGGACTAGCGGAGACCTACGAGCAGTACTTC. Protein: CASSRGGLAETYEQYF. V and J are TRBV28 and TRBJ2-7; the match to TRBD2 covers 10 bases. CDR1 and CDR2 from the germline V gene are MDHEN and SYDVKM. J gave up 2 bases and V 6 bases, and 10 bases lay outside the gene matches. This CDR3 is 16 amino acids long.